This T cell receptor (beta chain) was profiled in a study of shared clonotypes between healthy human individuals. Germline CDR1 reads KGHSH; CDR2 reads LQKENI. This CDR3 is 16 amino acids long. V lost 0 bases and J lost 1, with 7 bases in between. Generated by immunoSEQ multiplex PCR, the TCRdb table keeps only in-frame clones and is missing some. The table shows roughly 1.5 million clones, with approximately 98% occurring only once. This clone showed up just once. The same CDR3 arises from other DNA sequences in this sample as well. This receptor was obtained from a man aged 25 to 40 in good health. Sequenced sample: naive CD4+ T cells sorted from blood. Documented subset: CD45RA+ positively selected. This rearrangement joins TRBV18 to TRBJ2-6; the D is unclear. CDR3 loop: CASSPPYSSGANVLTF. CDR3 in DNA: TGTGCCAGCTCACCACCGTATTCATCTGGGGCCAACGTCCTGACTTTC.